The rows below give T cell receptor beta chains drawn from one sample of a study of blood T cell repertoires in COVID-19. The assay was immunoSEQ multiplex PCR, and TCRdb's table has in-frame clones only and misses some. The repertoire holds approximately 82,000 clones, with roughly four fifths as singletons. Sequenced sample: peripheral blood. The receptors derive from a human donor in a cohort sampled during active COVID-19. Each CDR3 is given with its conserved first and last residue. A D gene is named only where the DNA matches it firmly. Size tells how often a clone was seen (once, few, many) or the class of an expanded clone, and some rows leave it out.

size	V	J	D	DNA	CDR3
.	TRBV19	TRBJ1-4	TRBD1	TGTGCCAGTGCCAGGGGGCCTTCCGATGCAACTAATGAAAAACTGTTTTTT	CASARGPSDATNEKLFF
.	TRBV6-1	TRBJ2-2	.	TGTGCCAGCAGTGAAGGGTCGGGGACCGGGGAGCTGTTTTTT	CASSEGSGTGELFF
.	TRBV3-1/TRBV3-2	TRBJ2-7	TRBD2	TGTGCCAGCAGCCAACAAGCGGGGGGCTTCTACGAGCAGTACTTC	CASSQQAGGFYEQYF
.	TRBV27	TRBJ2-7	TRBD2	TGTGCCAGCAGTTTTCTAGCGGGCTACGAGCAGTACTTC	CASSFLAGYEQYF
.	TRBV5-1	TRBJ2-7	TRBD1	TGCGCCAGCAGCCCTACCCCGGGACAGCACTACGAGCAGTACTTC	CASSPTPGQHYEQYF
.	TRBV6-5	TRBJ2-7	TRBD1	TGTGCCAGCAGGGAGACAGGGGGTGCCTACGAGCAGTACTTC	CASRETGGAYEQYF
.	TRBV2	TRBJ1-1	.	TGTGCCAGCAGTGATCGCGGACAGATGACTGAAGCTTTCTTT	CASSDRGQMTEAFF
.	TRBV28	TRBJ2-6	TRBD2	TGTGCCAGCAGTTTGGGGGGGGCTGGGGCCAACGTCCTGACTTTC	CASSLGGAGANVLTF
few	TRBV7-3	TRBJ2-7	.	TGTGCCAGCAGCGATCCGGGGGAAAAGCAGTACTTC	CASSDPGEKQYF
.	TRBV11-3	TRBJ2-5	.	TGTGCCAGCAGCTTAGGGGCACAGGTGACCCAGTACTTC	CASSLGAQVTQYF
.	TRBV5-1	TRBJ2-3	TRBD1	TGCGCCAGCAGCTCCCCGGACAGGGGTGATACGCAGTATTTT	CASSSPDRGDTQYF